The subject of this entry is one T cell receptor (beta chain). V lost 1 base and J lost 8; bases outside the gene matches: 6. The CDR3 has 15 residues. Germline CDR1 reads SGDLS; CDR2 reads YYNGEE. This sample was taken from a study of T cell changes during pregnancy in multiple sclerosis. The protocol was immunoSEQ multiplex PCR, while the TCRdb copy is restricted to in-frame clones and leaves out a portion. The sample contains some 51,000 clones, approximately 94% of which appear only once. The material sequenced was CD4+ T cells from peripheral blood mononuclear cells, taken in the second trimester of pregnancy. The sequence was obtained from a female donor with multiple sclerosis, enrolled in a pregnancy study. The chain has TRBV9 and TRBJ2-1, with 10 bases identical to TRBD2. The CDR3 here is CASSVRSSGGDEQFF. The CDR3 nucleotides are TGTGCCAGCAGCGTAAGGTCTAGCGGGGGAGATGAGCAGTTCTTC.